A single sample is the source of the 28 T cell receptor beta chains below, sequenced in a study of cytotoxic CD8 clonotypes in ibrutinib-treated CLL. Assay used: immunoSEQ multiplex PCR; TCRdb lists only in-frame clones, some missing. Of 120,000 to 150,000 clones detected, about 72% appear once; the ten largest clones hold approximately 28%. The starting material was PBMCs, obtained after 12 months of ibrutinib treatment. The receptor source for this set is a human donor with chronic lymphocytic leukemia.

The V gene is TRBV30, the J gene TRBJ1-2, with D unclear. This CDR3 has 15 residues. CDR1 is GTSNPN, CDR2 SVGIG, per germline (reference sequence). V gave up 1 base and J gave up 9 bases, with 21 bases separating them. The CDR3 coding sequence is TGTGCCTGGAGTGCGTCGGGGAACCGGGAAAATCGCTACACCTTC. Translated: CAWSASGNRENRYTF.

The genes are TRBV5-6 and TRBJ2-7; D gene uncertain. The CDR3 runs to 16 residues. V lost 2 bases and J lost 3, with 18 bases in between. The V gene's germline CDR1 is SGHDT and CDR2 YYEEEE. CDR3: CASSFTQTPTIYEQYF. CDR3 nucleotide sequence: TGTGCCAGCAGCTTTACACAAACTCCAACCATCTACGAGCAGTACTTC.

J is TRBJ2-3 and V is TRBV7-3; 11 bases line up with TRBD2. The CDR3 contains 16 residues. J gave up 1 base and V 4 bases, and 4 bases lay outside the gene matches. CDR1 and CDR2 from the germline V gene are SGHTA and FQGTGA. The CDR3 nucleotides are TGTGCCAGCAGCTCGCCGGGACTAGCGGGCACAGATACGCAGTATTTT. This gives the protein CASSSPGLAGTDTQYF.

This clone has a single count. In nucleotides, the CDR3 is TGTGCCAGCAGTTTATCGATAAACACCGGGGAGCTGTTTTTT. Encoded protein: CASSLSINTGELFF. The genes are TRBV27 and TRBJ2-2; no clear D gene. The CDR3 sequence is 14 residues long. Germline lookup yields CDR1 MNHEY and CDR2 SMNVEV (reference sequence). Trimming removed 0 bases from V and 2 bases from J, with 4 bases in between.

J is TRBJ1-4 and V is TRBV9; D may be TRBD1 (6 bases). There are 17 residues in the CDR3. CDR1 SGDLS and CDR2 YYNGEE come from the germline V gene. V dropped 4 bases and J dropped 2 bases, with 18 bases sitting between them. DNA of the CDR3: TGTGCCAGCAGCTTAAGTGGGGGGGCCCTTACTAATGAAAAACTGTTTTTT. Amino acids: CASSLSGGALTNEKLFF.

The rearrangement joins TRBV27 to TRBJ1-4; D perhaps matches TRBD1 (5 bases). Trimming took off 5 bases at V and 12 bases at J, with 19 bases between the two ends. The CDR3 is 14 amino acids. CDR1 is MNHEY, CDR2 SMNVEV, per germline (reference sequence). DNA of the CDR3: TGTGCCAGCAGTCCCGGGGGTGCTGGATTCGAACTGTTTTTT. Translating it yields CASSPGGAGFELFF.

This chain connects TRBV5-6 to TRBJ1-2; D unclear. The CDR3 runs 14 residues. V lost 0 bases to trimming and J lost 0 bases, with 6 bases between them. Germline lookup yields CDR1 SGHDT and CDR2 YYEEEE. The CDR3 region has the DNA TGTGCCAGCAGCTTGGTGACTTCTAACTATGGCTACACCTTC. Translating it yields CASSLVTSNYGYTF.

The chain links TRBV11-2 to TRBJ2-2; D remains unclear. This CDR3 has 13 residues. Germline CDR1 SGHAT, CDR2 FQNNGV. Trimming stripped 3 bases from V and 8 bases from J, with 10 bases between. CDR3 nucleotide sequence: TGTGCCAGCAGCTTCAGGTCCCGTGGGGAGCTGTTTTTT. This codes for CASSFRSRGELFF.

CDR3 sequence: CATSRDLASYNEQFF. The CDR3 DNA is TGTGCCACCAGCAGAGATTTGGCTAGCTACAATGAGCAGTTCTTC. The chain carries TRBV15 and TRBJ2-1; no clear D. CDR3 length: 15 residues. V lost 0 bases and J 3 bases, leaving 9 bases between the germline ends. Germline CDR1 LNHNV, CDR2 YYDKDF (reference sequence).

Concerning this clone: Within the sample, other DNA sequences also encode this same CDR3. The chain is built from TRBV27 and TRBJ2-1, with 12 bases matching TRBD2. There are 15 residues in the CDR3. The germline gives CDR1 MNHEY, CDR2 SMNVEV (reference sequence). V dropped 4 bases and J dropped 3; count of bases not matched to a gene: 1. The CDR3 loop is CASSSGLAGYNEQFF. The CDR3 DNA sequence: TGTGCCAGCAGTTCGGGACTAGCGGGCTACAATGAGCAGTTCTTC.

The CDR3 nucleotides read TGTGCCAGCAGCTTCGGGACACAGAATCAGCCCCAGCATTTT. Amino acid sequence: CASSFGTQNQPQHF. The chain recombines TRBV13 with TRBJ1-5; possibly TRBD1 for D (6 bases). The germline V and J ends were trimmed by 3 bases and 4 bases, with 10 bases remaining between them. The CDR3 runs 14 residues. The germline V gene has CDR1 PRHDT and CDR2 FYEKMQ (reference sequence).

The chain is built from TRBV7-8 and TRBJ2-7, with D perhaps assigned TRBD1 or TRBD2 (5 bases each). The V end lost 1 base, the J end lost 0 bases, and 10 bases lay between the germline ends. This CDR3 region has 15 residues. The germline CDR1 and CDR2 sequences are SGHVS and FQNEAQ. The CDR3 spells CASSLVYGTSYEQYF. In DNA form, the CDR3 reads TGTGCCAGCAGCTTAGTATACGGGACCTCCTACGAGCAGTACTTC.

The rearrangement links TRBV5-1 to TRBJ1-4; TRBD1 agrees at 8 bases. V trimming: 3 bases; J trimming: 5 bases; junction bases outside the gene matches: 12. In germline, CDR1 is SGHRS, CDR2 YFSETQ. This CDR3 contains 17 residues. The CDR3 nucleotides read TGCGCCAGCAGCTGGGGACAGGCCCAGCAAATAAATGAAAAACTGTTTTTT. Its translation is CASSWGQAQQINEKLFF. The full variable domain, rest sourced from reference TRBV5-1 and TRBJ1-4, is KAGVTQTPRYLIKTRGQQVTLSCSPISGHRSVSWYQQTPGQGLQFLFEYFSETQRNKGNFPGRFSGRQFSNSRSEMNVSTLELGDSALYLCASSWGQAQQINEKLFFGSGTQLSVL.

This chain connects TRBV27 to TRBJ1-3; no definite D call. The germline V and J ends were trimmed by 2 bases and 0 bases, with 11 bases remaining between them. Germline V gene sequence: CDR1 MNHEY, CDR2 SMNVEV (reference sequence). The CDR3 length is 16 residues. The CDR3 DNA is TGTGCCAGCAGTTTACGTGGACGGGGCTCTGGAAACACCATATATTTT. This codes for CASSLRGRGSGNTIYF.

Of note for this clone: One end of the junction fails to match germline, which may point to a read error. The chain has TRBV7-9 and TRBJ2-2, with 10 bases matching TRBD1. CDR1 is SEHNR and CDR2 is FQNEAQ in the germline V gene (reference sequence). This CDR3 is built from 13 residues. The CDR3 coding sequence is TGCGGGGACAGGGGAACGGCCACCGGGGAGCTGTTTTTT. Protein sequence: CGDRGTATGELFF. The full variable domain, its missing parts supplied by reference TRBV7-9 and TRBJ2-2, is DTGVSQNPRHKITKRGQNVTFRCDPISEHNRLYWYRQTLGQGPEFLTYFQNEAQLEKSRLLSDRFSAERPKGSFSTLEIQRTEQGDSAMYLCGDRGTATGELFFGEGSRLTVL.

The chain recombines TRBV19 with TRBJ2-1; D may match TRBD1 or TRBD2 (5 bases each). CDR3 size: 14 residues. The V end lost 10 bases, the J end lost 8 bases, and 21 bases lay between the germline ends. The V gene's germline CDR1 is LNHDA and CDR2 SQIVND (reference sequence). CDR3 DNA: TGTGCCACCGGTTGGGGGATGCCCCCCCATGAGCAGTTCTTC. Amino acid sequence: CATGWGMPPHEQFF.

The CDR3 is CASGSSGYNEQFF. For the CDR3, the DNA is TGTGCCAGCGGCTCTAGCGGCTACAATGAGCAGTTCTTC. The chain recombines TRBV27 with TRBJ2-1; 7 nucleotides agree with TRBD2. The CDR3 spans 13 residues. Germline V gives CDR1 MNHEY, CDR2 SMNVEV (reference sequence). With V trimmed by 8 bases and J by 3 bases, 4 bases remained unmatched.

In this sample, this clone turned up once. The chain carries TRBV5-6 and TRBJ2-5; no clear D gene. Germline V gives CDR1 SGHDT, CDR2 YYEEEE. V was cut by 2 bases and J by 2 bases, with 7 bases left in between. The CDR3 covers 13 residues. CDR3 coding DNA: TGTGCCAGCAGCTTTAATGTACAAGAGACCCAGTACTTC. Encoded protein: CASSFNVQETQYF.

The chain's CDR3 is CASSTDRENTEAFF. The CDR3 DNA reads as TGTGCCAGCAGTACGGACAGGGAGAACACTGAAGCTTTCTTT. The chain joins TRBV6-5 to TRBJ1-1; 8 bases match TRBD1. Trimming at V came to 5 bases and at J to 1 base, leaving 3 bases not matched to a gene. The CDR3 extends over 14 amino acids. CDR1 and CDR2 (germline): MNHEY, SVGAGI.

The chain couples TRBV2 to TRBJ2-5; 10 bases match TRBD2. Losses at the gene ends were 7 bases for V and 5 bases for J; bases not matched to a gene: 7. The length of the CDR3 is 14 residues. Germline CDR1 SNHLY, CDR2 FYNNEI. CDR3 amino acids: CASKPSGRVETQYF. CDR3 sequence (DNA): TGTGCCAGCAAGCCTAGCGGGAGAGTGGAGACCCAGTACTTC.

The chain uses TRBV27 and TRBJ1-4; D not resolved. The V and J ends lost 6 bases and 6 bases respectively, with 11 bases between them. The germline gives CDR1 MNHEY, CDR2 SMNVEV (reference sequence). The CDR3 consists of 13 residues. The CDR3 bases are TGTGCCAGCAGCGTGGCGGGGTATGAAAAACTGTTTTTT. It translates to CASSVAGYEKLFF.

The chain uses TRBV6-5 and TRBJ1-5; a possible D gene is TRBD1 (5 bases). Germline CDR1 is MNHEY and CDR2 is SVGAGI. The V end lost 6 bases, the J end lost 7 bases, and 16 bases lay between the germline ends. The CDR3 is 14 amino acids. The CDR3 protein is CASSGDLGGQPQHF. The CDR3 DNA reads TGTGCCAGCAGCGGGGACTTAGGCGGGCAGCCCCAGCATTTT.

The V and J genes are TRBV30 and TRBJ1-5; D perhaps matches TRBD1 (5 bases). Germline V gene sequence: CDR1 GTSNPN, CDR2 SVGIG (reference sequence). Between the trimmed V and J ends, which lost 2 bases and 6 bases, there was a span of 14 bases. This CDR3 contains 14 residues. CDR3 region: CAWSLSGLGQPQHF. The CDR3 DNA reads as TGTGCCTGGAGTCTATCAGGGCTAGGTCAGCCCCAGCATTTT.

The rearrangement links TRBV5-1 to TRBJ2-3; 10 bases line up with TRBD2. Germline V CDR1 and CDR2: SGHRS, YFSETQ. The CDR3 sequence is 16 residues long. The V segment lost 4 bases and the J segment 3 bases; nucleotides outside the gene matches: 8. The CDR3 here is CASSPAGTSATDTQYF. Here the CDR3 DNA reads TGCGCCAGCAGCCCGGCCGGGACTAGCGCGACAGATACGCAGTATTTT.

This clone came up a few times. This chain joins TRBV29-1 and TRBJ2-1; 7 nucleotides align to TRBD1. The CDR3 length is 14 residues. The J segment lost 6 bases and the V segment lost 4 bases, leaving 9 bases of the junction unmatched. Germline CDR1 and CDR2: SQVTM and ANQGSEA. CDR3: CSVGRVRDSNEQFF. CDR3 DNA sequence: TGCAGCGTTGGGCGGGTCCGGGACAGCAATGAGCAGTTCTTC.

V and J are TRBV5-5 and TRBJ1-3; TRBD1 aligns across 7 bases. The germline gives CDR1 SGHKS, CDR2 YYEKEE (reference sequence). V lost 3 bases and J lost 4; bases outside the gene matches: 13. The CDR3 contains 17 residues. CDR3 region: CASSSLLGGAEGNTIYF. CDR3 nucleotide sequence: TGTGCCAGCAGCTCTTTATTAGGGGGCGCAGAAGGAAACACCATATATTTT.

The rearrangement links TRBV28 to TRBJ1-2, with unresolved D. CDR3 length: 12 amino acids. Per the germline V gene, CDR1 is MDHEN and CDR2 is SYDVKM. The V end lost 5 bases, the J end lost 3 bases, and 7 bases lay between the germline ends. In nucleotides, the CDR3 is TGTGCCAGCAGTACATTGGACTATGGCTACACCTTC. It is translated as CASSTLDYGYTF.

The chain carries TRBV5-1 and TRBJ2-7; 9 bases fit TRBD2. V was pared by 3 bases and J by 3 bases, with 10 bases of the junction left unmatched. This CDR3 region has 16 residues. Germline CDR1 reads SGHRS; CDR2 reads YFSETQ. The CDR3 is CASSWKLAGNLYEQYF. The CDR3 DNA is TGCGCCAGCAGCTGGAAACTAGCGGGTAACCTCTACGAGCAGTACTTC.